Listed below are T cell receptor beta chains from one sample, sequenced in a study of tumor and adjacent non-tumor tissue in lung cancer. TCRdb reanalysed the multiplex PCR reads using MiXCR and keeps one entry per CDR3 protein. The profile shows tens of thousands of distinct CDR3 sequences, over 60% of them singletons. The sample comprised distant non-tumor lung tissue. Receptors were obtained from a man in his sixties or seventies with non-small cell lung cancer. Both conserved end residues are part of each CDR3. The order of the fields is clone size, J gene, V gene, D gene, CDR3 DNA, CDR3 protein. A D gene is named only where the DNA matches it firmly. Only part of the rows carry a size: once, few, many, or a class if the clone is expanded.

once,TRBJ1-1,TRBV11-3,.,TGTGCCAGTAGCCGCAACGGGACAAATATGAACATTGAAGCTTTCTTT,CASSRNGTNMNIEAFF
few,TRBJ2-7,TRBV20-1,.,TGCAGTGCTATCAGGGGGGTCTACGAGCAGTACTTC,CSAIRGVYEQYF
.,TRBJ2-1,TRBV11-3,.,TGTGCCAGCAGCATAAACGCGGGGCAAGCCAAAAGCATCCAGTTCTTC,CASSINAGQAKSIQFF
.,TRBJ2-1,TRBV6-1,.,TGTGCCAGCAGGACACGAGACAAGGGGCCCTACAATGAGCAGTTCTTC,CASRTRDKGPYNEQFF
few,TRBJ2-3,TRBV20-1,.,TGCAGTGCTAGACTGCGGGCCACGCAGTATTTT,CSARLRATQYF
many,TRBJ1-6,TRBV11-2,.,TGTGCCAGCAGCTTAGAATGGCCTCGGATGAATTCACCCCTCCACTTT,CASSLEWPRMNSPLHF
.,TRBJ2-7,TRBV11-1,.,TGTGCCAGCGGCCTCGATTGTCGACAAGCCTACTCCTACGAGCAGTACTTC,CASGLDCRQAYSYEQYF
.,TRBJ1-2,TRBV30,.,TGTGTCTGGAGTGTAATTACGGGGGGCGTTGGCTACACCTTC,CVWSVITGGVGYTF
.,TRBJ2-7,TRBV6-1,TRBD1,TGTGCCAGCGCCACCCCGGGACAGGGCTACTACGAGCAGTACTTC,CASATPGQGYYEQYF
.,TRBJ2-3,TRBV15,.,TGTGCCACCAGGACGGTGGGGGTTAGCACAGGTACGCAGTATTTT,CATRTVGVSTGTQYF
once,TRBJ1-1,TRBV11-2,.,TGTAACAGCAGCTTCCGGGACATTGGGACCACTGAAGCTTTCTTT,CNSSFRDIGTTEAFF
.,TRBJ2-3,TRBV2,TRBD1,TGTGCCAGCTTGCCCATTGGGCGCGGGACAGGGGAAGATACGGAGTATTTT,CASLPIGRGTGEDTEYF
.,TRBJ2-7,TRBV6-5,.,TGTGCCAGCAGTTGCTCCCCGGACAGCGGAACTAAGCAGTACTTC,CASSCSPDSGTKQYF
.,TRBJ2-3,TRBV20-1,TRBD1,TGCAGTGCTATCGGACAGGGAAGTTCATCAGATACGCAGTATTTT,CSAIGQGSSSDTQYF
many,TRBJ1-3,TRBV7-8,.,TGTGCCAGCAGCGAGGGATTTAGCTCTGGAAACACCATATATTTT,CASSEGFSSGNTIYF
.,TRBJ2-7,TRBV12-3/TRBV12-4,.,TGCGCCAGCAGTGTTGGGACCCTCTACGAGCAGTACTTC,CASSVGTLYEQYF
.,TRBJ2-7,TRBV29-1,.,TGCAGCGTTACAAGAGAGATACGGACAGCCGACGAGAAGTACTTC,CSVTREIRTADEKYF
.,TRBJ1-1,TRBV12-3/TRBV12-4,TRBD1,TGTGCCAGCAGCCGGACAGGGGGTGACGAAGCTATCTTT,CASSRTGGDEAIF
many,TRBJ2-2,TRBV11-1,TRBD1,TGTGCCAGCAGGCGACAGGGTGGGCTGTTTTTT,CASRRQGGLFF
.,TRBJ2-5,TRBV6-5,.,TGTGCCACTTCCCGGGGGAGTGATGAGACCCAGTACTTC,CATSRGSDETQYF
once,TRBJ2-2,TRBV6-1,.,TGTGCCAGCGGTGAACGGGCAGGGCCCACCGGGGAGCTGTTTTTT,CASGERAGPTGELFF
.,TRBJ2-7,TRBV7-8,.,TGTGCCAGCAGCTCGGCGGGGTCAGCCTACGAGCAGTACTTC,CASSSAGSAYEQYF